One and the same sample provided the 20 T cell receptor beta chains below, sequenced in a study of post-analysis software for immune sequencing data. These TCRs' antigens remain unknown. Tagging with unique molecular identifiers was a feature of the TCR beta cDNA libraries. TCRdb analysed the PCR reads with MiXCR anew, one entry per CDR3 protein. Of more than 500,000 distinct CDR3 sequences listed, around 36% are singletons. Whole-study results and caveats: Relative to controls, patients had 4 or 5 TRBV segments at higher frequency, with TRBV5-6, TRBV5-1 and TRBV20-1 among these.

Input material: blood. These receptors all come from a girl aged 2-17 years with multiple sclerosis.

The chain couples TRBV29-1 to TRBJ1-1; no definite D call. V lost 4 bases and J lost 1, with 7 bases in between. The CDR3 contains 12 residues. Germline lookup yields CDR1 SQVTM and CDR2 ANQGSEA. The CDR3 DNA sequence: TGCAGCGTTGGAATGGGGAACACTGAAGCTTTCTTT. Amino acids: CSVGMGNTEAFF.

The chain couples TRBV20-1 to TRBJ2-6; D perhaps matches TRBD2 (7 bases). Germline V gene data show CDR1 as DFQATT and CDR2 as SNEGSKA (reference sequence). CDR3 length equals 18 residues. V lost 1 base to trimming and J lost 3 bases, with 19 bases between them. The CDR3 DNA reads TGCAGTGCTAGAGCCCGGGGAGGGGGGTTCGGTGGGGCCAACGTCCTGACTTTC. Protein sequence: CSARARGGGFGGANVLTF.

The CDR3 DNA is TGCGCCAGCAGCTTGGCCGGGCAGAACTATGGCTACACCTTC. It yields the protein CASSLAGQNYGYTF. This chain uses TRBV5-1 with TRBJ1-2; D not certain. Germline-derived CDR1 and CDR2 are SGHRS and YFSETQ. This CDR3 has 14 residues. The V gene lost 0 bases and the J gene lost 2 bases, with 8 bases spanning the gap.

This clonotype appeared many times. The chain carries TRBV20-1 and TRBJ2-3; TRBD1 aligns across 12 bases. CDR1 is DFQATT and CDR2 is SNEGSKA in the germline V gene (reference sequence). This CDR3 is built from 14 residues. V shed 6 bases, J shed 6 bases, and the junction held 7 bases outside the gene matches. The CDR3 coding sequence is TGCAGTGCCATCCGGGACAGGGGGCGGGATACGCAGTATTTT. It yields the protein CSAIRDRGRDTQYF.

This rearrangement joins TRBV20-1 to TRBJ2-7, with 7 bases lining up with TRBD2. CDR1 DFQATT and CDR2 SNEGSKA come from the germline V gene (reference sequence). Unmatched junction bases numbered 8, after V lost 6 bases and J lost 0 bases. The CDR3 consists of 14 residues. The CDR3: CSAPSGASSYEQYF. CDR3 coding DNA: TGCAGTGCACCGAGCGGGGCATCCTCCTACGAGCAGTACTTC.

The rearrangement uses TRBV6-2 or TRBV6-3 and TRBJ1-1; possible D gene TRBD1, 5 bases. V lost 10 bases to trimming and J lost 5 bases, with 11 bases between them. CDR1 is MNHEY, CDR2 SVGEGT, per germline. This CDR3 comprises 11 residues. CDR3 nucleotide sequence: TGTGCCACCCTCGAGGGGACTGAAGCTTTCTTT. This codes for CATLEGTEAFF.

With respect to this clonotype: A much larger clone differs by one base, so this may be a read error. The rearrangement links TRBV29-1 to TRBJ2-6, with a possible D match to TRBD2 (7 bases). This CDR3 has 12 amino acids. Germline CDR1 reads SQVTM; CDR2 reads ANQGSEA. CDR3 sequence reads: CSAGAGANVRTF. CDR3 coding DNA: TGCAGTGCGGGGGCCGGGGCCAACGTCCGGACTTTC.

V and J are TRBV20-1 and TRBJ2-5; 8 nucleotides align to TRBD1. This CDR3 spans 14 amino acids. CDR1 is DFQATT, CDR2 SNEGSKA, per germline (reference sequence). The trim removed 4 bases at V and 1 base at J, leaving 5 bases unmatched. CDR3 loop: CSATLGQAQETQYF. The CDR3 DNA reads TGCAGTGCTACCTTGGGACAGGCCCAAGAGACCCAGTACTTC.

There are a few counts of this clonotype. The chain employs TRBV28 and TRBJ2-3, with a weak D call TRBD1 (8 bases). This CDR3 region has 16 residues. The V and J ends lost 7 bases and 3 bases respectively, with 20 bases between them. Germline V CDR1 and CDR2: MDHEN, SYDVKM. CDR3 sequence reads: CASNPPGRTGTDTQYF. CDR3 DNA sequence: TGTGCCAGCAACCCTCCCGGGAGGACAGGGACAGATACGCAGTATTTT.

Only a few counts were recorded for this clonotype. The J gene is TRBJ2-1, the V gene TRBV5-5, with 9 bases aligning to TRBD1. Germline-derived CDR1 and CDR2 are SGHKS and YYEKEE (reference sequence). J gave up 4 bases and V 1 base, and 3 bases lay outside the gene matches. The CDR3 has 15 residues. The CDR3 coding sequence is TGTGCCAGCAGCTTGAGGACAGGGGATTACAATGAGCAGTTCTTC. Translated, it gives CASSLRTGDYNEQFF. Combining the CDR3 with reference TRBV5-5 and TRBJ2-1 gives the whole variable domain DAGVTQSPTHLIKTRGQQVTLRCSPISGHKSVSWYQQVLGQGPQFIFQYYEKEERGRGNFPDRFSARQFPNYSSELNVNALLLGDSALYLCASSLRTGDYNEQFFGPGTRLTVL.

The chain's CDR3 is CASSFVENEQFF. CDR3 coding DNA: TGCGCCAGCAGCTTCGTAGAGAATGAGCAGTTCTTC. This chain links TRBV5-1 with TRBJ2-1; D call uncertain. The CDR3 is 12 residues long. V was clipped by 2 bases and J by 7 bases, with 7 bases between them. Germline V gene sequence: CDR1 SGHRS, CDR2 YFSETQ.

V gene TRBV2 combines with J gene TRBJ2-3, with D tentatively TRBD2 (5 bases). The CDR3 covers 16 residues. The germline V gene has CDR1 SNHLY and CDR2 FYNNEI. Deletions cut 5 bases from V and 2 bases from J, with 17 bases between. The DNA of the CDR3 is TGTGCCAGCAGTCCTAGGACTCCTCTAATCACAGATACGCAGTATTTT. Protein sequence: CASSPRTPLITDTQYF.

This rearrangement joins TRBV12-3 or TRBV12-4 to TRBJ2-3; D call uncertain. The V end was cut by 9 bases, the J end by 5 bases, with 9 bases between. This CDR3 is 11 amino acids long. DNA for the CDR3: TGTGCCAGAAGTCACGGAGATACGCAGTATTTT. Its translation is CARSHGDTQYF.

The rearrangement joins TRBV6-2 or TRBV6-3 to TRBJ2-5; TRBD1 aligns across 11 bases. The CDR3 has 16 amino acids. V was pared by 4 bases and J by 5 bases, with 9 bases of the junction left unmatched. The germline V gene has CDR1 MNHEY and CDR2 SVGEGT. The DNA for the CDR3 is TGTGCCAGCAGTTCCAGGACAGGGGGCCTGAGGGAGACCCAGTACTTC. Translation: CASSSRTGGLRETQYF.

The chain employs TRBV3-1 and TRBJ2-3, with 14 bases lining up with TRBD2. The CDR3 totals 15 residues. J was trimmed by 7 bases and V by 4 bases; bases with no gene match: 4. Germline loops: CDR1 LGHDT, CDR2 YNNKEL (reference sequence). The CDR3 loop reads CASSPGLAGANTQYF. The CDR3, as DNA: TGTGCCAGCAGCCCGGGACTAGCGGGGGCTAATACGCAGTATTTT.

The sample holds a few counts of this clonotype. The chain couples TRBV5-1 to TRBJ2-5; 8 nucleotides agree with TRBD2. CDR1 SGHRS and CDR2 YFSETQ come from the germline V gene. J was trimmed by 5 bases and V by 4 bases; bases with no gene match: 4. The CDR3 sequence is 13 residues long. The CDR3 DNA is TGCGCCAGCAGCACGGGGGGGACCGAGACCCAGTACTTC. It yields the protein CASSTGGTETQYF.

V usage is TRBV5-1 and J usage is TRBJ1-1; 8 bases fit TRBD1. This CDR3 contains 19 residues. J was trimmed by 3 bases and V by 4 bases; bases with no gene match: 20. Germline CDR1 is SGHRS and CDR2 is YFSETQ. This CDR3 reads CASSQTGVGGGFIDTEAFF. CDR3 in DNA: TGCGCCAGCAGCCAGACAGGGGTTGGCGGTGGTTTCATTGACACTGAAGCTTTCTTT.

The chain couples TRBV18 to TRBJ1-1; 7 positions agree with TRBD1. The CDR3 is 14 amino acids. V gave up 5 bases and J gave up 7 bases; unmatched junction bases: 10. Germline-derived CDR1 and CDR2 are KGHSH and LQKENI. The CDR3 region has the DNA TGTGCCAGCTCATCGGACAGGATGGTGGGTGAAGCTTTCTTT. Translation gives CASSSDRMVGEAFF.

The rearrangement joins TRBV6-1 to TRBJ2-5; no firm D call. Germline CDR1 is MNHNS and CDR2 is SASEGT. The ends were cut back, 2 bases at V and 5 bases at J, with 6 bases in the middle. The CDR3 is 12 amino acids. CDR3 sequence reads: CASSERPETQYF. The CDR3 nucleotides read TGTGCCAGCAGTGAAAGACCGGAGACCCAGTACTTC.

The chain carries TRBV30 and TRBJ2-7; 13 bases agree with TRBD2. This CDR3 has 18 amino acids. Germline CDR1 and CDR2: GTSNPN and SVGIG (reference sequence). With 5 bases clipped from V and 3 bases from J, the junction kept 16 bases outside the gene matches. Here the CDR3 DNA reads TGTGCCTGGTCCCCGACTAGCGGGAGGTGGGGACTTGACTACGAGCAGTACTTC. Its translation: CAWSPTSGRWGLDYEQYF.